This T cell receptor (beta chain) was retrieved from a study of control samples from healthy donors and cancer patients (dated by TCRdb to about 2020). The library was generated by the immunoSEQ multiplex PCR assay. This is the immuneACCESS table as TCRdb keeps it, with only in-frame sequences that have V and J called. A part of the clones is gone; compared with another copy, unresolved V genes explain less than half, and the rest is unexplained. Recorded for this sample are 160,000 or so clones; 94% of them occurred a single time. Jointly, the top ten make up approximately 14% of the sample. On this clone: What this receptor recognizes is not known. One base away there is no much larger clone; base qualities are not given.

CDR1 and CDR2 are read off the germline V gene (reference sequence) as MNHEY and SMNVEV. From V the trimming removes 2 bases and from J it removes 8 bases, while the gene matches leave 4 bases of the junction unaccounted for. Inclusive of the bounding cysteine and phenylalanine, the CDR3 is 15 residues long. Kept here is only the CDR3 DNA, which spans 45 bases and is read in frame from base 1. Source material: PBMCs. The chain uses TRBV27 and TRBJ1-6; 9 central bases correspond to TRBD1. The clonotype originates from a man aged 60 to 75 with colorectal cancer. The base sequence is TGTGCCAGCAGTTTACCGGGACAGGGCTATTCACCCCTCCACTTT. Translated, this gives CASSLPGQGYSPLHF.